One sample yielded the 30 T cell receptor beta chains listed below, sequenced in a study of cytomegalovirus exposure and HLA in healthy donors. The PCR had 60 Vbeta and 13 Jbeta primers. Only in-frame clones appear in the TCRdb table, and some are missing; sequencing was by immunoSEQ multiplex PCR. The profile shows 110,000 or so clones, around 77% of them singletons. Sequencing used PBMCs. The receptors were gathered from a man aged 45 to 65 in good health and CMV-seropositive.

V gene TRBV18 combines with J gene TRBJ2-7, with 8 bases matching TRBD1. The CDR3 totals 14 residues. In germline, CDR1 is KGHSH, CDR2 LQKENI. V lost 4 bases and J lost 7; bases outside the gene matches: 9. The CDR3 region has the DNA TGTGCCAGCTCACTCCGACAGGGGACAGAGGAGCAGTACTTC. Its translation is CASSLRQGTEEQYF.

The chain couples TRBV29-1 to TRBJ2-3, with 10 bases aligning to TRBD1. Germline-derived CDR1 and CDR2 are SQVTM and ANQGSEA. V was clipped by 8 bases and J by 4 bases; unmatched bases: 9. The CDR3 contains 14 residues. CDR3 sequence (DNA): TGCAGCTCCTCAACCGGGACAGGGGCAGATACGCAGTATTTT. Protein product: CSSSTGTGADTQYF.

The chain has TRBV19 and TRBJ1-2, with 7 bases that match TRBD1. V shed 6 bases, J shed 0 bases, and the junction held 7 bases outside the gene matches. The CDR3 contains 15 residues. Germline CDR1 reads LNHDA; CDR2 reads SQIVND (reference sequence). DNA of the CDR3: TGTGCCAGTAGCCTTACTCAGGGGGCTAACTATGGCTACACCTTC. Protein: CASSLTQGANYGYTF.

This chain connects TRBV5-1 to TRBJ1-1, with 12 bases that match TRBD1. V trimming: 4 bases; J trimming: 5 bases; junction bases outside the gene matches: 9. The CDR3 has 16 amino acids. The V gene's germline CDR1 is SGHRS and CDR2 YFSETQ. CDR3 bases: TGCGCCAGCAGCCCTCGGGGACAGGGGGCGCCTACTGAAGCTTTCTTT. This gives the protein CASSPRGQGAPTEAFF.

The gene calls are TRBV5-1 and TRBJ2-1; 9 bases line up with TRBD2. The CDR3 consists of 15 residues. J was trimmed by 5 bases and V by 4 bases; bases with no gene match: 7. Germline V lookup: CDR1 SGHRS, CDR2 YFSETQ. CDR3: CASSGTSRLDNEQFF. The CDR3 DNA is TGCGCCAGCAGCGGGACTAGCAGGCTGGACAATGAGCAGTTCTTC.

The DNA of the CDR3 is TGTGCCAGTAGTATCCGACAGGGAAACGGCTACACCTTC. It translates to CASSIRQGNGYTF. The chain links TRBV19 to TRBJ1-2; 7 positions match TRBD1. The junction had 6 bases not matched to a gene; V was cut back by 3 bases and J by 8 bases. The germline CDR1 and CDR2 sequences are LNHDA and SQIVND (reference sequence). CDR3 length equals 13 residues.

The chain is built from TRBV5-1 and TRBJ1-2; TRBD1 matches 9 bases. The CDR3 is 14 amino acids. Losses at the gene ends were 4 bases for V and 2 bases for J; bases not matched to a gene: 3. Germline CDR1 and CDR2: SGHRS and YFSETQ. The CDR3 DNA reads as TGCGCCAGCAGCCCCGGACAGGGGAACTATGGCTACACCTTC. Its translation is CASSPGQGNYGYTF. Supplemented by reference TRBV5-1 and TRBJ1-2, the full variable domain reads KAGVTQTPRYLIKTRGQQVTLSCSPISGHRSVSWYQQTPGQGLQFLFEYFSETQRNKGNFPGRFSGRQFSNSRSEMNVSTLELGDSALYLCASSPGQGNYGYTFGSGTRLTVV.

CDR3 in amino acids: CASSAGTGYGYTF. CDR3 in DNA: TGTGCCAGCAGCGCCGGGACAGGCTATGGCTACACCTTC. The V and J genes are TRBV9 and TRBJ1-2; TRBD1 matches at 8 bases. Unmatched junction bases numbered 2, after V lost 3 bases and J lost 4 bases. From germline, CDR1 is SGDLS and CDR2 YYNGEE. The CDR3 is made up of 13 amino acids.

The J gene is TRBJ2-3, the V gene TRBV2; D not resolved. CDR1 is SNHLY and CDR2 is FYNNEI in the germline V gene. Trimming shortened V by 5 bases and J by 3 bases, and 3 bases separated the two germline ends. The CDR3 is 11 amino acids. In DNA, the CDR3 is TGTGCCAGCAGTCGTACAGATACGCAGTATTTT. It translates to CASSRTDTQYF.

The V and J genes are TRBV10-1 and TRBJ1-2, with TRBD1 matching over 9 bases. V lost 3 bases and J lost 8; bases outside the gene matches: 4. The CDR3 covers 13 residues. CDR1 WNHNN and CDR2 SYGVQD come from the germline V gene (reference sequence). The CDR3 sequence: CASSETGTGGYTF. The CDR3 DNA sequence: TGCGCCAGCAGTGAAACCGGGACAGGGGGCTACACCTTC.

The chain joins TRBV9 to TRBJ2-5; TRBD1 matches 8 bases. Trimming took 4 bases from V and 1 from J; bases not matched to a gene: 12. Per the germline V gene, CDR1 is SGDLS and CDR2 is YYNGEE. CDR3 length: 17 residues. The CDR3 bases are TGTGCCAGCAGCCCCCGCCCAGGGACAGGCTTCCAAGAGACCCAGTACTTC. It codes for CASSPRPGTGFQETQYF.

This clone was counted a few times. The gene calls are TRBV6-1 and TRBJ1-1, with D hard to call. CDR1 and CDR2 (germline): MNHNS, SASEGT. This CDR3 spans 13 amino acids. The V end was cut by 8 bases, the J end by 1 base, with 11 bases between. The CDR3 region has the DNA TGTGCCAGCCTCGGAGACGCGAACACTGAAGCTTTCTTT. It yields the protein CASLGDANTEAFF.

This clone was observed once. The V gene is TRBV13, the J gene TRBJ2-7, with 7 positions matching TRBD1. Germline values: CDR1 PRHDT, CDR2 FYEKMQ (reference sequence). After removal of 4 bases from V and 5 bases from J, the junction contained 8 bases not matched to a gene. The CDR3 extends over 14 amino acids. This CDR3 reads CASSSLTGAHEQYF. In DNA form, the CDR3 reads TGTGCCAGCAGCTCCCTAACAGGGGCCCACGAGCAGTACTTC.

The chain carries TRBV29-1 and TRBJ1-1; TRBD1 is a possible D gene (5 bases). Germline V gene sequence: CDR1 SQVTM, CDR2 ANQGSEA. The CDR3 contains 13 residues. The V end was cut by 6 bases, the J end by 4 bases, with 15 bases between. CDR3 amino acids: CSVVQGIGTEAFF. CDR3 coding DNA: TGCAGCGTCGTCCAGGGAATTGGCACTGAAGCTTTCTTT.

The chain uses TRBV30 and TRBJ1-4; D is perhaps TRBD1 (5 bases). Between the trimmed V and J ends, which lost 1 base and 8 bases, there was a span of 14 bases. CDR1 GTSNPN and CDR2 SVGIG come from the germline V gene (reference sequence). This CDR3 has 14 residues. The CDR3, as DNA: TGTGCCTGGAGTGGGTTGGGGCCGCGAGAAAAACTGTTTTTT. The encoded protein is CAWSGLGPREKLFF.

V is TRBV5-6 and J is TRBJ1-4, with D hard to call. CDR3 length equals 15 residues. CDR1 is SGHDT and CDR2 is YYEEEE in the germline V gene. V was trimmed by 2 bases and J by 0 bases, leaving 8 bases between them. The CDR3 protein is CASSFRRATNEKLFF. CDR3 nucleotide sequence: TGTGCCAGCAGCTTCAGACGGGCAACTAATGAAAAACTGTTTTTT.

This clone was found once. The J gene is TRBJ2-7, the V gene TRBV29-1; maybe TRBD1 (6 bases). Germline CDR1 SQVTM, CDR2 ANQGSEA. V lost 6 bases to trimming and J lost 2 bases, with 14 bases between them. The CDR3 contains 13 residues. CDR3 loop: CSVVWGQPYEQYF. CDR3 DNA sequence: TGCAGCGTCGTTTGGGGGCAACCCTACGAGCAGTACTTC.

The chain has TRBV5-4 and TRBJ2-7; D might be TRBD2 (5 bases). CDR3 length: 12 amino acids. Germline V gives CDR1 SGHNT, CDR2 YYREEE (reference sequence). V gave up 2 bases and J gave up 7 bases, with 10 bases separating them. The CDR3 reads CASSFVEGEQYF. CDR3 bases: TGTGCCAGCAGCTTCGTCGAGGGAGAGCAGTACTTC.

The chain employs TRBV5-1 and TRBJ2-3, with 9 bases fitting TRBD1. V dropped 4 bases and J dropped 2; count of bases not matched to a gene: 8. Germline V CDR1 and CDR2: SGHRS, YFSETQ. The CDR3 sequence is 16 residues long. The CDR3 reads CASSPGTGRITDTQYF. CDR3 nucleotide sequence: TGCGCCAGCAGCCCCGGGACAGGGCGAATCACAGATACGCAGTATTTT.

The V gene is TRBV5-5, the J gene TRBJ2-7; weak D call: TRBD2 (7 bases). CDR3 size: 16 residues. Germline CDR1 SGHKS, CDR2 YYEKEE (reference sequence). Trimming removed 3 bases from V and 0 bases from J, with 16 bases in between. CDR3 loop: CASSSQGRGSSYEQYF. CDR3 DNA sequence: TGTGCCAGCAGCTCCCAAGGGAGGGGGAGCTCCTACGAGCAGTACTTC.

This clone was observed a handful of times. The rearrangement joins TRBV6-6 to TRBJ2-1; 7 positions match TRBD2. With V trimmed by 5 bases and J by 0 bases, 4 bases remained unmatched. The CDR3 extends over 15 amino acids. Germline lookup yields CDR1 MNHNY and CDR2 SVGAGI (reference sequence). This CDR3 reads CASSTAGDSYNEQFF. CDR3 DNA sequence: TGTGCCAGCAGTACCGCGGGGGACTCCTACAATGAGCAGTTCTTC.

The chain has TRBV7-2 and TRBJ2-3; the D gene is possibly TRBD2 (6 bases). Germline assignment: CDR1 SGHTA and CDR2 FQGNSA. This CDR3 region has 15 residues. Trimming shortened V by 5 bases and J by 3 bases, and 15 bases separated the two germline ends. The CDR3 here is CASSRALTRTDTQYF. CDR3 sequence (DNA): TGTGCCAGCAGCCGAGCCCTGACTAGAACAGATACGCAGTATTTT.

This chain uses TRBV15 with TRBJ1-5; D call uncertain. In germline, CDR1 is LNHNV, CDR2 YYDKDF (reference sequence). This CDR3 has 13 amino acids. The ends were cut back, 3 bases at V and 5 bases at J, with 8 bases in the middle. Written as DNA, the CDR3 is TGTGCCACCAGCAGTTACGAGGATCAGCCCCAGCATTTT. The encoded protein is CATSSYEDQPQHF.

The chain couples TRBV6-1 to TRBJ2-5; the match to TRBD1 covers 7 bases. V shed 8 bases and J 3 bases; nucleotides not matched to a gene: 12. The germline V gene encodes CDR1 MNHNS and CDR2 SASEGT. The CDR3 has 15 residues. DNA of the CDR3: TGTGCCAGCGCCATCAATTACAGGGGAGAAGAGACCCAGTACTTC. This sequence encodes CASAINYRGEETQYF.

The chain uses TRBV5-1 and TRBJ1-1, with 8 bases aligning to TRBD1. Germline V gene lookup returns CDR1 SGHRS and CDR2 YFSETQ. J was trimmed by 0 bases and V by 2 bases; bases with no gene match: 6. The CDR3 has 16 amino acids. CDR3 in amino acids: CASSFGTGVLNTEAFF. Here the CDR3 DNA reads TGCGCCAGCAGCTTCGGGACAGGCGTTTTGAACACTGAAGCTTTCTTT.

The CDR3 sequence: CASSSTSGQVNSPLHF. DNA of the CDR3: TGTGCCAGCAGCTCCACATCCGGACAGGTTAATTCACCCCTCCACTTT. The chain recombines TRBV7-6 with TRBJ1-6; 7 bases are shared with TRBD1. The germline V gene encodes CDR1 SGHVS and CDR2 FNYEAQ. The CDR3 covers 16 residues. Losses at the gene ends were 4 bases for V and 6 bases for J; bases not matched to a gene: 9.

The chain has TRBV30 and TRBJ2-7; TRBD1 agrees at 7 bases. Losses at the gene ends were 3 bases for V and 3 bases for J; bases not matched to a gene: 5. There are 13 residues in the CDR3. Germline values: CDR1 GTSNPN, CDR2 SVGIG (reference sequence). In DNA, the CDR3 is TGTGCCTGGAGACCGGGACAGAGCTACGAGCAGTACTTC. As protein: CAWRPGQSYEQYF.

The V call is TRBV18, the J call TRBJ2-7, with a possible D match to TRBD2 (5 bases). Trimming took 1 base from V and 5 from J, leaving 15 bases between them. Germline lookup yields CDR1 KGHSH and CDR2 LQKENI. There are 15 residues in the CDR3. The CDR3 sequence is CASSPRNEGWHEQYF. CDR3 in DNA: TGTGCCAGCTCACCACGGAACGAGGGCTGGCACGAGCAGTACTTC.

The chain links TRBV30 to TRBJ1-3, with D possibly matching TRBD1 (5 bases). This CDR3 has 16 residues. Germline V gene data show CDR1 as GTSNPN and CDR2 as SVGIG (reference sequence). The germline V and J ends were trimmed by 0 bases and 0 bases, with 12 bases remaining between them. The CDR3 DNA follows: TGTGCCTGGAGTGTACGCAGGGTTTACTCTGGAAACACCATATATTTT. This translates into CAWSVRRVYSGNTIYF.

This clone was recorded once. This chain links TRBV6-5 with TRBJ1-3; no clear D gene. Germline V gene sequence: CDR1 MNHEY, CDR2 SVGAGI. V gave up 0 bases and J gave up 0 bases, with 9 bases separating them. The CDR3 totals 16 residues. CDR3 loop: CASSYSRESSGNTIYF. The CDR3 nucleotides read TGTGCCAGCAGTTACTCGCGGGAGAGCTCTGGAAACACCATATATTTT.